Listed below are T cell receptor beta chains from one sample, sequenced in a study of CD8+ T cells in alopecia areata. Assay used: immunoSEQ multiplex PCR; TCRdb lists only in-frame clones, some missing. The sample records 140,000 to 150,000 clones, roughly 44% being singletons. What was sequenced was CD4+ T cells sorted from blood. The receptors here all came from a human donor with alopecia areata. Both conserved end residues are part of each CDR3. D genes are given only for firm matches. Size is stated for part of the rows, as once, few or many counts, or as a class when the clone is expanded.

DNA	CDR3	V	D	J	size
TGCAGCGTTGAAGGCGGGGGCAGGTCCTACAATGAGCAGTTCTTC	CSVEGGGRSYNEQFF	TRBV29-1	-	TRBJ2-1	few
TGCAGCGGATGGATAGCGGGAGAGCCCTACAATGAGCAGTTCTTC	CSGWIAGEPYNEQFF	TRBV29-1	TRBD2	TRBJ2-1	-
TGCAGCGTCCGGTGGTCCGCGAACACCGGGGAGCTGTTTTTT	CSVRWSANTGELFF	TRBV29-1	-	TRBJ2-2	few
TGTGCCAGCAGCTTCCCTTCAGGGAGCGGTTCGCAGTATTTT	CASSFPSGSGSQYF	TRBV7-9	-	TRBJ2-3	-
TGTGCCTGGAATGTTGGGGCGGGCAATCAGCCCCAGCATTTT	CAWNVGAGNQPQHF	TRBV30	-	TRBJ1-5	-
TGTGCCAGCAGCCAAAGAGGCACTGAAGCTTTCTTT	CASSQRGTEAFF	TRBV7-2	-	TRBJ1-1	few
TGTGCCAGCCTTCCCGGGACAGGGTTCTACGAGCAGTACTTC	CASLPGTGFYEQYF	TRBV7-2	TRBD1	TRBJ2-7	-
TGTGCCAGCAGTGACAGGCCAGATACGCAGTATTTT	CASSDRPDTQYF	TRBV6-1	-	TRBJ2-3	-
TGTGCCAGCAGCGCCCAACTGATCGGTGAGCAGTTCTTC	CASSAQLIGEQFF	TRBV7-9	-	TRBJ2-1	-
TGTGCCAGTAGTCAGGACAGCCCAGGTCTAGAGACCCAGTACTTC	CASSQDSPGLETQYF	TRBV19	-	TRBJ2-5	few
TGCAGCGTCGAAAGAGCCGGGACAGGGGGCGAGGAGAGGCAGTTCTTC	CSVERAGTGGEERQFF	TRBV29-1	TRBD1	TRBJ2-1	-
TGTGCCAGCAGCCCTGACCGGGACCCACTACATGGCTACACCTTC	CASSPDRDPLHGYTF	TRBV6-1	-	TRBJ1-2	few
TGTGCCAGCAGCCGAGGAGTGGAGCAGTTCTTC	CASSRGVEQFF	TRBV6-5	-	TRBJ2-1	-
TGTGCCAGCAGTGAGCAGGGGTTGCAAGAGACCCAGTACTTC	CASSEQGLQETQYF	TRBV2	-	TRBJ2-5	-
TGCGCCAGCAGCCAGATGGGGGTCTCTGGTGGGGATGGCTACACCTTC	CASSQMGVSGGDGYTF	TRBV4-1	-	TRBJ1-2	-
TGCGCCAGCAGCCCCCAAGGGCACTACGAGCAGTACTTC	CASSPQGHYEQYF	TRBV5-1	-	TRBJ2-7	-
TGTGCCAGCAGCCCAACAACCTCTAGCATAGATACGCAGTATTTT	CASSPTTSSIDTQYF	TRBV4-2	-	TRBJ2-3	-
TGCAGCGCGTGGAACACAGATACGCAGTATTTT	CSAWNTDTQYF	TRBV29-1	-	TRBJ2-3	-
TGCGCCAGCAGCTTGGAGGGACAGGGCCCATACGAGCAGTACTTC	CASSLEGQGPYEQYF	TRBV5-1	TRBD1	TRBJ2-7	-
TGCAGCGTTGAACAAACAGGGGTTGGGAACGAGCAGTACTTC	CSVEQTGVGNEQYF	TRBV29-1	TRBD1	TRBJ2-7	few
TGTGCCAGCTCACCACCGGAGAAGGCTCTTGGCGAGCAGTACTTC	CASSPPEKALGEQYF	TRBV18	-	TRBJ2-7	few
TGTGCCAGCAGTTTATGGGGGGCTTTCTCCTACGAGCAGTACTTC	CASSLWGAFSYEQYF	TRBV28	-	TRBJ2-7	-
TGCAGCGTTGCCCGCGGGACATACAATGAGCAGTTCTTC	CSVARGTYNEQFF	TRBV29-1	-	TRBJ2-1	-
TGTGCCAGCAGTCCATCGACAGGCGGGCAGTACTTC	CASSPSTGGQYF	TRBV6-5	-	TRBJ2-7	-
TGTGCTAGTGGTTTGGGGGGCGGTTACACAGATACGCAGTATTTT	CASGLGGGYTDTQYF	TRBV12-5	-	TRBJ2-3	-
TGCAGCGTTGATACCTATCATGGGAAGACCCAGTACTTC	CSVDTYHGKTQYF	TRBV29-1	-	TRBJ2-5	few
TGTGCCAGCAGCAAAAGTCTAACAGGGAAGCAAGAGACCCAGTACTTC	CASSKSLTGKQETQYF	TRBV21-1	-	TRBJ2-5	-
TGTGCCAGCAGCGCACGGGGACTAGCGGGAGGCAATGAGCAGTTCTTC	CASSARGLAGGNEQFF	TRBV7-3	TRBD2	TRBJ2-1	-
TGTGCCAGCAGTTTTGGCCAAGAGACCCAGTACTTC	CASSFGQETQYF	TRBV28	-	TRBJ2-5	-
TGTGCCAGCAGTTACCCCCAGGGGACCCAGTACTTC	CASSYPQGTQYF	TRBV6-5	-	TRBJ2-5	-
TGCGCCAGCAGCCCAGCGGGGCTAGCGGGGTTTAAGCAGTTCTTC	CASSPAGLAGFKQFF	TRBV4-1	TRBD2	TRBJ2-1	few
TGCGCCAGCAGCTTGGGCTCAGGGAACACCGGGGAGCTGTTTTTT	CASSLGSGNTGELFF	TRBV5-1	-	TRBJ2-2	-
TGTGCCAGCAGCTTAGTTGCGGGCGGCACTGAAGCTTTCTTT	CASSLVAGGTEAFF	TRBV11-2	-	TRBJ1-1	once
TGTGCCTGGAGTGCTAGCCTTATGGGAGGCATGAACACTGAAGCTTTCTTT	CAWSASLMGGMNTEAFF	TRBV30	-	TRBJ1-1	-
TGTGCCAGCAGTTACGAGGTAAACCTGGGCGAGCAGTACTTC	CASSYEVNLGEQYF	TRBV6-5	-	TRBJ2-7	-
TGTGCCAGCAGCTACGGATACGGCACAGATACGCAGTATTTT	CASSYGYGTDTQYF	TRBV7-9	-	TRBJ2-3	few
TGCAGCGTTGAAGGCAGGGGTCACAATGAGCAGTTCTTC	CSVEGRGHNEQFF	TRBV29-1	-	TRBJ2-1	-
TGCGCCAGCAGCCACCTGACGAAAAAACTGTTTTTT	CASSHLTKKLFF	TRBV4-1	-	TRBJ1-4	few
TGCGCCAGCAGCTACCTAGGGGCCCAGTACTTC	CASSYLGAQYF	TRBV4-1	-	TRBJ2-5	-
TGTGCCAGCAGCTTAGCCGGGGGTGCCCAAGAGACCCAGTACTTC	CASSLAGGAQETQYF	TRBV7-8	-	TRBJ2-5	-